Sequencing of this T cell receptor (beta chain) was carried out in a study of blood T cell repertoires in COVID-19. Study background: COVID-19 samples collected from the United States, Italy and Spain covered acute and convalescent phases. T cells, B-cell-depleted T cells, or PBMCs supplied cDNA or gDNA.

Original data processing: For nucleated cells, counts were estimated from reference gene primer amplification. Profiling relied on immunoSEQ multiplex PCR, and the TCRdb table lists in-frame clones only, not all of them. That table gives V, J and clone size, and the DNA gave D and trimming. The sample lists about 89,000 clones; about 83% were seen once. Material: peripheral blood. This TCR was sampled from a human donor in a cohort sampled during active COVID-19.

The CDR3 DNA reads as TGTGCCAGTTACCTCGGGACTAGCGTTTACAATGAGCAGTTCTTC. Protein product: CASYLGTSVYNEQFF. The chain combines TRBV6-5 with TRBJ2-1, with 10 bases that match TRBD2. Trimming at V came to 9 bases and at J to 4 bases, leaving 9 bases not matched to a gene. Looked up from germline, CDR1 is MNHEY and CDR2 is SVGAGI. This CDR3 has 15 residues.